The 14 T cell receptor beta chains below come from one sample, sequenced in a study of shared clonotypes between healthy human individuals. CD45RO-negative CD8 cells positively selected for CCR7 made up the naive population, which excluded terminally differentiated effector memory CD45RA+ cells. TCRdb's table, derived via immunoSEQ multiplex PCR, lists solely in-frame clones and lacks some. The table lists about 590,000 clones, roughly 96% of them singletons. The sample comprised naive CD8+ T cells sorted from blood. The receptors derive from a woman aged 25 to 45 in good health.

The chain is built from TRBV5-6 and TRBJ1-4; perhaps TRBD1 as D (5 bases). This CDR3 has 14 residues. V lost 2 bases, J lost 4 bases, and 9 bases lay in between. Germline CDR1 SGHDT, CDR2 YYEEEE. The CDR3 loop is CASSFSGINEKLFF. CDR3 DNA sequence: TGTGCCAGCAGCTTTTCAGGGATTAATGAAAAACTGTTTTTT. Full variable domain (missing parts from reference TRBV5-6 and TRBJ1-4): DAGVTQSPTHLIKTRGQQVTLRCSPKSGHDTVSWYQQALGQGPQFIFQYYEEEERQRGNFPDRFSGHQFPNYSSELNVNALLLGDSALYLCASSFSGINEKLFFGSGTQLSVL.

The chain has TRBV11-2 and TRBJ2-7; TRBD2 matches 10 bases. The CDR3 spans 15 residues. The V segment lost 8 bases and the J segment 5 bases; nucleotides outside the gene matches: 12. CDR1 SGHAT and CDR2 FQNNGV come from the germline V gene. CDR3 sequence (DNA): TGTGCCAGCCGGCCAGCAGCGGGAGGGCCTGACGAGCAGTACTTC. Translating gives CASRPAAGGPDEQYF.

This clone has more than one count but fewer than ten. J is TRBJ1-2 and V is TRBV20-1; D gene uncertain. The CDR3 is 11 residues long. Germline-derived CDR1 and CDR2 are DFQATT and SNEGSKA (reference sequence). V lost 2 bases, J lost 8 bases, and 9 bases lay in between. CDR3 sequence (DNA): TGCAGTGCTAGACCTAGCCGGGGCTACACCTTC. This translates into CSARPSRGYTF.

This rearrangement joins TRBV2 to TRBJ1-1; D remains unclear. V lost 6 bases to trimming and J lost 1 base, with 6 bases between them. Germline assignment: CDR1 SNHLY and CDR2 FYNNEI. The CDR3 has 12 residues. Here the CDR3 reads CASRPGNTEAFF. The DNA of the CDR3 is TGTGCCAGCAGACCAGGGAACACTGAAGCTTTCTTT.

The gene calls are TRBV4-1 and TRBJ2-3; perhaps TRBD1 as D (5 bases). Germline CDR1 and CDR2: MGHRA and YSYEKL. Trimming cost V 0 bases and J 10 bases, with 17 bases left between them. This CDR3 region has 15 residues. CDR3: CASSQEKTAFSAQYF. The CDR3 DNA reads TGCGCCAGCAGCCAAGAAAAGACAGCTTTTTCGGCGCAGTATTTT.

The V and J genes are TRBV5-5 and TRBJ2-2; D remains ambiguous. CDR3 length: 14 amino acids. V gave up 1 base and J gave up 3 bases, with 7 bases separating them. Per germline, CDR1 SGHKS and CDR2 YYEKEE (reference sequence). CDR3 protein: CASSLWADTGELFF. The CDR3, as DNA: TGTGCCAGCAGCTTGTGGGCGGACACCGGGGAGCTGTTTTTT.

The chain uses TRBV2 and TRBJ2-7; D may be TRBD1 or TRBD2 (5 bases each). The length of the CDR3 is 17 residues. CDR1 is SNHLY, CDR2 FYNNEI, per germline. Trimming left V 7 bases short and J 2 bases short, with 24 bases between. The CDR3: CASTVIRDGAPPYEQYF. DNA for the CDR3: TGTGCCAGCACCGTAATTCGGGACGGAGCACCCCCCTACGAGCAGTACTTC.

The chain is built from TRBV5-1 and TRBJ2-5; weak D call: TRBD2 (6 bases). This CDR3 is 15 amino acids long. Trimming left V 0 bases short and J 5 bases short, with 14 bases between. From germline, CDR1 is SGHRS and CDR2 YFSETQ. The CDR3 loop reads CASSLVYLASETQYF. The CDR3 DNA follows: TGCGCCAGCAGCTTGGTCTATCTAGCGTCGGAGACCCAGTACTTC.

The chain has TRBV5-1 and TRBJ2-1, with D maybe TRBD1 (6 bases). Trimming stripped 4 bases from V and 4 bases from J, with 15 bases between. Germline V gene sequence: CDR1 SGHRS, CDR2 YFSETQ. The length of the CDR3 is 15 residues. The CDR3, as DNA: TGCGCCAGCAGCGAGGACTGGGGGCGATACAATGAGCAGTTCTTC. The encoded protein is CASSEDWGRYNEQFF.

As to this clone: A junction boundary mismatches the germline segment, possibly from a read error. The rearrangement links TRBV4-1 to TRBJ1-5; D is undetermined. This CDR3 contains 16 residues. CDR1 is MGHRA and CDR2 is YSYEKL in the germline V gene. The CDR3 region is CAGSLWAKGSNQPQHF. CDR3 coding DNA: TGCGCCGGCAGCCTTTGGGCTAAAGGGAGCAATCAGCCCCAGCATTTT.

The CDR3 DNA sequence: TGTGCCAGCAGTTTGTCGCTAGGGGCGGGTGGATACGAGCAGTACTTC. Translated: CASSLSLGAGGYEQYF. V and J are TRBV27 and TRBJ2-7; D may match TRBD1 or TRBD2 (5 bases each). Germline V CDR1 and CDR2: MNHEY, SMNVEV (reference sequence). The CDR3 totals 16 residues. Trimming removed 3 bases at V and 4 bases at J, with 19 bases between.

CDR3 amino acids: CASSLVRAANTGELFF. The CDR3 bases are TGTGCCAGCAGCTTAGTAAGGGCGGCGAACACCGGGGAGCTGTTTTTT. The V call is TRBV7-6, the J call TRBJ2-2; D unclear. Germline V gene lookup returns CDR1 SGHVS and CDR2 FNYEAQ. This CDR3 is 16 amino acids long. V was shortened by 1 base and J by 0 bases, with 9 bases between the two germline ends.

The rearrangement joins TRBV27 to TRBJ2-5, with 15 nucleotides matching TRBD2. The CDR3 sequence is 17 residues long. V dropped 5 bases and J dropped 3; count of bases not matched to a gene: 7. Germline V gene lookup returns CDR1 MNHEY and CDR2 SMNVEV (reference sequence). The CDR3 region has the DNA TGTGCCAGCAGTCCACGGACTAGCGGGAGGGGAAAAGAGACCCAGTACTTC. Protein product: CASSPRTSGRGKETQYF.

This clone was observed a few times. This same CDR3 is encoded by further DNA sequences in the sample. The chain joins TRBV4-1 to TRBJ1-1, with no clear D. V was pared by 1 base and J by 2 bases, with 5 bases between. This CDR3 contains 13 residues. CDR1 MGHRA and CDR2 YSYEKL come from the germline V gene. Here the CDR3 reads CASSQGINTEAFF. The CDR3 DNA sequence: TGCGCCAGCAGCCAAGGAATAAACACTGAAGCTTTCTTT.